Listed below are T cell receptor beta chains from one sample, sequenced in a study of T cells after yellow fever vaccination. TCRdb itself ran the 5' RACE reads through MiXCR, one entry per CDR3 protein. The sample records under 400,000 distinct CDR3 sequences, 12% being singletons. The material sequenced was CD4+ T cells sorted from PBMCs, taken 15 days after the yellow fever booster vaccination. All receptors derive from a man younger than 35 who received the YFV17D yellow fever vaccine. CDR3s include the opening cysteine and the closing phenylalanine or tryptophan. D genes are given only for firm matches. Part of the rows lack a size; the others show once, few, many or a class for expanded clones.

v_gene,j_gene,abundance,d_gene,CDR3aa,CDR3nt
TRBV4-1,TRBJ2-2,.,TRBD2,CASSWLAGGPTGELFF,TGCGCCAGCAGCTGGTTAGCGGGGGGGCCCACCGGGGAGCTGTTTTTT
TRBV5-1,TRBJ2-1,few,.,CASSSGPPMDEQFF,TGCGCCAGCAGCTCAGGTCCTCCGATGGATGAGCAGTTCTTC
TRBV2,TRBJ1-1,.,.,CASSTRQRGTEAFF,TGTGCCAGCAGCACGCGGCAAAGGGGCACTGAAGCTTTCTTT
TRBV4-3,TRBJ2-1,many,.,CASSQDLGGPPTNEQFF,TGCGCCAGCAGCCAAGATCTAGGGGGGCCACCGACTAATGAGCAGTTCTTC
TRBV5-1,TRBJ1-3,few,.,CASSPAGSGNTIYF,TGCGCCAGCAGCCCGGCCGGCTCTGGAAACACCATATATTTT
TRBV5-1,TRBJ1-1,.,TRBD1,CASSTRQGASEAFF,TGCGCCAGCAGCACGAGACAGGGGGCGTCTGAAGCTTTCTTT
TRBV20-1,TRBJ2-7,.,TRBD2,CSAPGTSGGASPEQYF,TGCAGTGCTCCAGGGACTAGCGGGGGGGCCTCCCCCGAGCAGTACTTC
TRBV9,TRBJ1-1,few,TRBD1,CASSVEGQGYTEAFF,TGTGCCAGCAGCGTAGAAGGACAGGGGTACACTGAAGCTTTCTTT
TRBV10-3,TRBJ2-7,few,.,CAISQSDSYEQYF,TGTGCCATCAGCCAATCTGACAGCTACGAGCAGTACTTC
TRBV30,TRBJ2-1,.,.,CAGIDGGSYNEQFF,TGTGCCGGAATCGATGGGGGCTCCTACAATGAGCAGTTCTTC
TRBV7-2,TRBJ2-2,.,.,CASRVVGGDANTGELFF,TGTGCCAGCAGAGTAGTGGGCGGTGACGCGAACACCGGGGAGCTGTTTTTT
TRBV27,TRBJ1-1,few,.,CASSLGLFTEAFF,TGTGCCAGCAGTCTAGGACTTTTCACTGAAGCTTTCTTT
TRBV6-2/TRBV6-3,TRBJ1-1,few,.,CASSFPTGPHTEAFF,TGTGCCAGCAGCTTCCCGACCGGGCCCCACACTGAAGCTTTCTTT
TRBV10-3,TRBJ2-6,.,.,CAISAREVGSGANVLTF,TGTGCCATCAGTGCCAGGGAGGTTGGATCTGGGGCCAACGTCCTGACTTTC
TRBV4-2,TRBJ1-1,.,.,CASSRSMRDSNTEAFF,TGTGCCAGCAGCCGGTCCATGCGGGACTCGAACACTGAAGCTTTCTTT
TRBV27,TRBJ2-3,few,TRBD1,CASGTGAVRTDTQYF,TGTGCCAGCGGGACAGGGGCCGTGAGAACAGATACGCAGTATTTT
TRBV19,TRBJ1-5,few,.,CASSIDGGYSNQPQHF,TGTGCCAGTAGTATAGATGGGGGGTATAGCAATCAGCCCCAGCATTTT
TRBV20-1,TRBJ2-7,many,TRBD2,CSGILSGGRTTEEQYF,TGCAGTGGTATTCTTAGCGGGGGCCGGACTACAGAGGAGCAGTACTTC
TRBV18,TRBJ2-5,few,TRBD1,CASSPTGTGDGETQYF,TGTGCCAGCTCACCTACCGGGACAGGGGACGGCGAGACCCAGTACTTC
TRBV28,TRBJ2-2,.,.,CASSLWEVTGELFF,TGTGCCAGCAGTTTATGGGAAGTCACCGGGGAGCTGTTTTTT
TRBV3-1,TRBJ2-4,few,.,CASSQGSRGDIQYF,TGTGCCAGCAGCCAAGGGTCGAGGGGAGACATTCAGTACTTC
TRBV5-8,TRBJ2-2,once,.,CASSRGTSMNTGELFF,TGTGCCAGCAGCCGTGGGACTTCAATGAACACCGGGGAGCTGTTTTTT
TRBV21-1,TRBJ2-2,.,.,CASSNSGGQRNTGELFF,TGTGCCAGCAGCAACTCGGGGGGACAAAGGAACACCGGGGAGCTGTTTTTT
TRBV7-9,TRBJ2-2,many,.,CASSSTRGTGELFF,TGTGCCAGCAGCTCCACGAGGGGCACCGGGGAGCTGTTTTTT
TRBV4-1,TRBJ2-5,.,TRBD2,CASSQVGLAGGYQETQYF,TGCGCCAGCAGCCAAGTGGGACTAGCGGGGGGTTACCAAGAGACCCAGTACTTC
TRBV7-2,TRBJ1-1,many,.,CASNNRVDTEAFF,TGTGCCAGCAACAACAGGGTAGACACTGAAGCTTTCTTT
TRBV6-5,TRBJ2-1,few,TRBD2,CASSYSLAGGLNEQFF,TGTGCCAGCAGTTACTCGCTAGCGGGGGGGCTCAATGAGCAGTTCTTC
TRBV7-2,TRBJ2-1,.,TRBD1,CASSLIQGAGEQFF,TGTGCCAGCAGCTTAATCCAGGGGGCGGGTGAGCAGTTCTTC
TRBV9,TRBJ2-2,few,TRBD2,CASSAVGTGTTGTGELFF,TGTGCCAGCAGCGCGGTCGGAACCGGGACTACGGGCACCGGGGAGCTGTTTTTT
TRBV7-3,TRBJ2-1,few,.,CASSLTGVRYNEQFF,TGTGCCAGCAGCCTTACGGGGGTTCGCTACAATGAGCAGTTCTTC
TRBV5-1,TRBJ2-2,many,.,CASSPRTDGELFF,TGCGCCAGCAGCCCACGAACCGACGGGGAGCTGTTTTTT
TRBV12-3/TRBV12-4,TRBJ2-3,many,TRBD1,CASSPRTGKATDTQYF,TGTGCCAGCAGCCCCAGGACAGGGAAAGCGACAGATACGCAGTATTTT
TRBV25-1,TRBJ2-1,medium-sized,TRBD1,CASSTGVLHNEQFF,TGTGCCAGCAGTACAGGGGTCCTCCATAATGAGCAGTTCTTC
TRBV24-1,TRBJ2-2,few,TRBD1,CATSDLRRGIGELFF,TGTGCCACCAGTGATTTGCGCAGGGGGATCGGGGAGCTGTTTTTT
TRBV19,TRBJ2-4,few,.,CASSAQGGNIQYF,TGTGCCAGTAGCGCGCAGGGGGGTAACATTCAGTACTTC
TRBV10-3,TRBJ2-3,few,TRBD2,CATEGGGSYTQYF,TGTGCCACCGAGGGCGGGGGTTCTTATACGCAGTATTTT
TRBV28,TRBJ2-1,few,.,CASSYRQQQFF,TGTGCCAGCAGTTACCGACAACAGCAGTTCTTC
TRBV6-2/TRBV6-3,TRBJ2-1,few,.,CASRVGYSYNEQFF,TGTGCCAGCAGGGTGGGGTACTCCTACAATGAGCAGTTCTTC
TRBV4-1,TRBJ2-7,many,.,CASSHGTEDYEQYF,TGCGCCAGCAGCCACGGTACGGAAGACTACGAGCAGTACTTC
TRBV6-5,TRBJ2-5,few,TRBD1,CASSYRTGGETQYF,TGTGCCAGCAGTTACCGGACAGGAGGAGAGACCCAGTACTTC
TRBV4-3,TRBJ2-3,few,.,CASSQDLGHITDTQYF,TGCGCCAGCAGCCAAGATCTGGGACACATCACAGATACGCAGTATTTT
TRBV20-1,TRBJ2-7,few,.,CSASEFIDSSYEQYF,TGCAGTGCTAGTGAATTTATTGACAGCTCCTACGAGCAGTACTTC
TRBV7-2,TRBJ1-1,many,TRBD1,CASSRQGGTEAFF,TGTGCCAGCAGCCGACAGGGGGGGACTGAAGCTTTCTTT
TRBV3-1,TRBJ1-2,few,.,CASGKGNYGYTF,TGTGCCAGCGGTAAAGGGAACTATGGCTACACCTTC
TRBV4-1,TRBJ2-3,many,.,CASSQGNSIGLVGTDTQYF,TGCGCCAGCAGCCAAGGGAATTCCATTGGGCTAGTTGGCACAGATACGCAGTATTTT
TRBV29-1,TRBJ2-3,many,.,CSVEVSGDTQYF,TGCAGCGTTGAAGTGAGCGGGGATACGCAGTATTTT